This T cell receptor (beta chain) was obtained from a study of CD8+ T cells in alopecia areata. Broader study findings: Lesional scalp, especially alopecia totalis/universalis, showed higher clonality than normal scalp. Scalp sequencing captures resident alphabeta T cells of normal skin too.

cDNA prepared by RNA extraction and subsequent reverse transcription served as the template for sequencing. Clones were read by immunoSEQ multiplex PCR, and TCRdb kept only the in-frame ones, dropping some. Of about 98,000 clones listed, about 40% are singletons. Starting from PBMCs, sorting isolated CD4+ and CD8+ T cells. Germline CDR1 reads SQVTM; CDR2 reads ANQGSEA. V was cut by 5 bases and J by 2 bases, with 12 bases left in between. CDR3 length: 13 amino acids. Concerning this clone itself: As yet, its antigen is unknown. In the same sample, other DNA sequences code for this CDR3.

This sequence was found in a human donor with alopecia areata. Material for sequencing was CD4+ T cells sorted from blood. The genes are TRBV29-1 and TRBJ1-1; TRBD1 might be the D (6 bases). The CDR3 DNA reads as TGCAGCGTTCAACCGGGGGGCAACACTGAAGCTTTCTTT. Residues: CSVQPGGNTEAFF.